These 28 T cell receptor beta chains originate from one sample sequenced in a study of T cells in Graves' hyperthyroidism and ophthalmopathy. Amplification of TCR beta CDR3 regions used RNA as the template. A set of HTBI primers served as the primers for a first-round RT-PCR of the TCR CDR3. Via MiXCR, TCRdb re-called the multiplex PCR reads, giving one row per CDR3 protein. The table shows a few hundred thousand distinct CDR3 sequences, with more than 20% occurring only once. Sequenced: blood. These receptors were obtained from a man between 45 and 60 years old with Graves' hyperthyroidism.

The chain uses TRBV2 and TRBJ2-2; D tentatively fits TRBD1 or TRBD2 (5 bases each). The CDR3 is made up of 16 amino acids. The V gene's germline CDR1 is SNHLY and CDR2 FYNNEI. V was clipped by 4 bases and J by 7 bases, with 19 bases between them. CDR3 nucleotide sequence: TGTGCCAGCAGTGGGGACGGAGGTTCTCGGGGCGGGGAGCTGTTTTTT. It encodes CASSGDGGSRGGELFF.

The V call is TRBV20-1, the J call TRBJ2-7, with 7 nucleotides matching TRBD1. This CDR3 comprises 15 residues. With 5 bases clipped from V and 2 bases from J, the junction kept 12 bases outside the gene matches. The germline gives CDR1 DFQATT, CDR2 SNEGSKA (reference sequence). This chain's CDR3 is CSADRVRTGTYEQYF. DNA of the CDR3: TGCAGTGCTGACAGAGTGAGGACAGGAACCTACGAGCAGTACTTC.

This clonotype occurred many times. The chain carries TRBV20-1 and TRBJ2-1; 11 bases map to TRBD2. The CDR3 consists of 14 residues. Trimming removed 1 base from V and 8 bases from J; junction bases left unmatched: 4. The V gene's germline CDR1 is DFQATT and CDR2 SNEGSKA (reference sequence). In nucleotides, the CDR3 is TGCAGTGCTAGAGGGACTAGCGGGTTGGATGAGCAGTTCTTC. Translated, it gives CSARGTSGLDEQFF.

This clonotype was picked up a small number of times. The genes are TRBV7-8 and TRBJ1-1; TRBD1 aligns across 7 bases. V lost 5 bases, J lost 5 bases, and 8 bases stayed unmatched. The CDR3 is 14 residues long. Germline CDR1 reads SGHVS; CDR2 reads FQNEAQ. The CDR3 loop reads CASSTSSQGTEAFF. In nucleotides, the CDR3 is TGTGCCAGCAGCACATCCTCACAGGGGACTGAAGCTTTCTTT.

The rearrangement joins TRBV4-2 to TRBJ2-5, with TRBD2 identical over 7 bases. CDR1 is LGHNA and CDR2 is YNFKEQ in the germline V gene. The V segment lost 1 base and the J segment 2 bases; nucleotides outside the gene matches: 7. The CDR3 is 16 amino acids. In DNA, the CDR3 is TGTGCCAGCAGCCAAGGCGGGGCGCGGGGGCAAGAGACCCAGTACTTC. Translated: CASSQGGARGQETQYF.

This rearrangement joins TRBV6-1 to TRBJ1-4; tentative D call: TRBD1 (5 bases). Germline V gives CDR1 MNHNS, CDR2 SASEGT. The CDR3 contains 17 residues. Between the trimmed V and J ends, which lost 2 bases and 3 bases, there was a span of 16 bases. The CDR3 sequence: CASSEKVVTGPNEKLFF. CDR3 nucleotide sequence: TGTGCCAGCAGTGAAAAAGTTGTTACAGGACCTAATGAAAAACTGTTTTTT.

There are many counts of this clonotype. CDR3 nucleotides: TGTGCCAGCAGCCAGCAGGGGGCCAACACTGAAGCTTTCTTT. It is translated as CASSQQGANTEAFF. This chain uses TRBV3-1 with TRBJ1-1; the match to TRBD1 covers 8 bases. In germline, CDR1 is LGHDT, CDR2 YNNKEL (reference sequence). The CDR3 is 14 amino acids. V was clipped by 3 bases and J by 2 bases; unmatched bases: 2.

V and J are TRBV20-1 and TRBJ1-2; D is unresolved. Germline CDR1 reads DFQATT; CDR2 reads SNEGSKA (reference sequence). The CDR3 sequence is 12 residues long. V lost 0 bases, J lost 3 bases, and 5 bases lay in between. The DNA for the CDR3 is TGCAGTGCTAGAGATCGGTACTATGGCTACACCTTC. Its translation: CSARDRYYGYTF.

The chain recombines TRBV7-9 with TRBJ1-1; possible D gene TRBD1, 5 bases. The CDR3 sequence is 14 residues long. Germline-derived CDR1 and CDR2 are SEHNR and FQNEAQ (reference sequence). V shed 5 bases and J shed 5 bases, with 15 bases lying between them. The DNA for the CDR3 is TGTGCCAGCAGCGCGGGACGGGGAAAGACTGAAGCTTTCTTT. Its protein is CASSAGRGKTEAFF.

Note on this clonotype: Germline and junction disagree at one end, which may indicate a read error. The gene calls are TRBV20-1 and TRBJ2-5; 7 positions agree with TRBD2. The CDR3 extends over 14 amino acids. Per the germline V gene, CDR1 is DFQATT and CDR2 is SNEGSKA (reference sequence). The CDR3 nucleotides are TGCAGTGCTAGGGGACTAAAAGGGAAAGAGACCCAGTGCTTC. The encoded protein is CSARGLKGKETQCF.

This clonotype turned up a few times. In nucleotides, the CDR3 is TGCAGTGCTAGGAACGGAAACACAGATACGCAGTATTTT. It yields the protein CSARNGNTDTQYF. The chain combines TRBV20-1 with TRBJ2-3; D is unresolved. This CDR3 contains 13 residues. CDR1 is DFQATT, CDR2 SNEGSKA, per germline (reference sequence). Trimming pared 3 bases from V and 2 bases from J, leaving 9 bases between.

This clonotype has more than one count but fewer than ten. This rearrangement joins TRBV5-1 to TRBJ2-7; D perhaps matches TRBD2 (6 bases). Trimming took 7 bases from V and 0 from J, leaving 11 bases between them. The germline CDR1 and CDR2 sequences are SGHRS and YFSETQ. The CDR3 loop spans 13 amino acids. The CDR3: CASRSGSSYEQYF. CDR3 sequence (DNA): TGCGCCAGCCGGAGCGGGTCCTCCTACGAGCAGTACTTC.

This clonotype occurred many times. V usage is TRBV2 and J usage is TRBJ2-5; D perhaps matches TRBD2 (6 bases). The V and J ends lost 4 bases and 2 bases respectively, with 14 bases between them. The germline CDR1 and CDR2 sequences are SNHLY and FYNNEI. This CDR3 is built from 15 residues. For the CDR3, the DNA is TGTGCCAGCAGTGTCGGCGGGACCATTCAAGAGACCCAGTACTTC. Translating gives CASSVGGTIQETQYF.

This clonotype was picked up a small number of times. The CDR3 protein is CASSLRAADQETQYF. The DNA of the CDR3 is TGTGCCAGCAGTTTAAGGGCAGCAGATCAAGAGACCCAGTACTTC. The chain recombines TRBV27 with TRBJ2-5; no clear D. The CDR3 sequence is 15 residues long. Germline CDR1 is MNHEY and CDR2 is SMNVEV (reference sequence). Between the trimmed V and J ends, which lost 2 bases and 2 bases, there was a span of 12 bases.

In its sample, this clonotype was seen a few times. The rearrangement links TRBV7-3 to TRBJ2-3, with no clear D. Between the trimmed V and J ends, which lost 0 bases and 6 bases, there was a span of 7 bases. The germline V gene has CDR1 SGHTA and CDR2 FQGTGA. The length of the CDR3 is 13 residues. The CDR3 protein is CASSLTTWDTQYF. DNA of the CDR3: TGTGCCAGCAGCTTAACGACTTGGGATACGCAGTATTTT.

This clonotype occurred many times. The chain has TRBV11-1 and TRBJ2-7; TRBD2 is a possible D gene (6 bases). V was shortened by 0 bases and J by 5 bases, with 11 bases between the two germline ends. The CDR3 runs to 14 residues. Germline CDR1 SGHAT, CDR2 FQDESV (reference sequence). In DNA, the CDR3 is TGTGCCAGCAGCTTAGCGGGAGGAACGGACGAGCAGTACTTC. Translation: CASSLAGGTDEQYF. The full variable domain, rest sourced from reference TRBV11-1 and TRBJ2-7, is EAEVAQSPRYKITEKSQAVAFWCDPISGHATLYWYRQILGQGPELLVQFQDESVVDDSQLPKDRFSAERLKGVDSTLKIQPAELGDSAMYLCASSLAGGTDEQYFGPGTRLTVT.

The V call is TRBV27, the J call TRBJ1-2; 8 bases fit TRBD1. Trimming removed 5 bases from V and 3 bases from J; junction bases left unmatched: 8. The germline CDR1 and CDR2 sequences are MNHEY and SMNVEV (reference sequence). The CDR3 is made up of 15 amino acids. CDR3 region: CASSPLQGGYYGYTF. The CDR3 bases are TGTGCCAGCAGTCCACTACAGGGGGGCTACTATGGCTACACCTTC.

The gene calls are TRBV7-6 and TRBJ2-1; 10 bases align to TRBD1. CDR3 size: 16 residues. Germline assignment: CDR1 SGHVS and CDR2 FNYEAQ. The trim removed 4 bases at V and 7 bases at J, leaving 10 bases unmatched. The CDR3 DNA sequence: TGTGCCAGCAGCTCGCGACAGGGGGCAATTAAGAATGAGCAGTTCTTC. It specifies CASSSRQGAIKNEQFF.

This clonotype was picked up many times. The chain uses TRBV6-1 and TRBJ1-2; TRBD1 might be the D (5 bases). CDR3 length: 16 amino acids. V shed 5 bases and J shed 0 bases, with 16 bases lying between them. From germline, CDR1 is MNHNS and CDR2 SASEGT. Here the CDR3 DNA reads TGTGCCAGCAGTCCCCGGGAGGGGACTCCTAACTATGGCTACACCTTC. Residues: CASSPREGTPNYGYTF.

This clonotype was counted ten times or more. This chain joins TRBV12-5 and TRBJ2-5, with 9 nucleotides matching TRBD2. This CDR3 has 15 residues. The trim removed 3 bases at V and 4 bases at J, leaving 6 bases unmatched. The germline gives CDR1 LGHNT, CDR2 FRNRAP. The CDR3 DNA sequence: TGTGCTAGTGGTTTCGGAGCGGGAGGTTTAGAGACCCAGTACTTC. It yields the protein CASGFGAGGLETQYF.

The V and J genes are TRBV5-1 and TRBJ2-7, with a weak D call TRBD1 (5 bases). Germline V CDR1 and CDR2: SGHRS, YFSETQ. The CDR3 sequence is 14 residues long. Trimming stripped 5 bases from V and 1 base from J, with 13 bases between. CDR3 protein: CASRPRGSSYEQYF. DNA of the CDR3: TGCGCCAGCAGGCCAAGGGGCTCGTCCTACGAGCAGTACTTC.

The V and J genes are TRBV5-1 and TRBJ2-5; D could derive from TRBD1 or TRBD2 (5 bases each). CDR3 length: 16 residues. With 3 bases removed from V and 3 bases from J, the gap between germline ends came to 18 bases. From germline, CDR1 is SGHRS and CDR2 YFSETQ. CDR3 in amino acids: CASSWGFYGTEETQYF. CDR3 DNA: TGCGCCAGCAGCTGGGGGTTTTACGGTACCGAAGAGACCCAGTACTTC.

The chain combines TRBV9 with TRBJ2-2; 7 bases map to TRBD2. Germline V gene sequence: CDR1 SGDLS, CDR2 YYNGEE. The V and J ends lost 0 bases and 3 bases, in that order; junction bases with no gene match: 8. CDR3 length: 17 amino acids. CDR3 DNA sequence: TGTGCCAGCAGCGTAGCGGCGGGAGTACCGGACACCGGGGAGCTGTTTTTT. It is translated as CASSVAAGVPDTGELFF.

This clonotype came up many times. In DNA form, the CDR3 reads TGTGCCAGCAGTGAGACGGGATACGAGACCCAGTACTTC. Translation: CASSETGYETQYF. The V gene is TRBV2, the J gene TRBJ2-5; possible D gene TRBD2, 5 bases. The CDR3 is 13 amino acids. Trimming removed 3 bases from V and 5 bases from J, with 10 bases in between. Germline CDR1 is SNHLY and CDR2 is FYNNEI.

This clonotype has just a few counts. The chain carries TRBV29-1 and TRBJ2-5; 7 bases map to TRBD2. The germline CDR1 and CDR2 sequences are SQVTM and ANQGSEA. V lost 1 base, J lost 4 bases, and 0 bases stayed unmatched. This CDR3 has 12 amino acids. This CDR3 is CSVEGLAETQYF. The CDR3 nucleotides read TGCAGCGTTGAAGGACTAGCAGAGACCCAGTACTTC.

The rearrangement joins TRBV5-1 to TRBJ2-1; 7 bases map to TRBD2. V lost 4 bases, J lost 1 base, and 5 bases stayed unmatched. Germline values: CDR1 SGHRS, CDR2 YFSETQ. The CDR3 is 15 residues long. The CDR3 reads CASSTRGVSYNEQFF. The CDR3 DNA follows: TGCGCCAGCAGCACCCGGGGGGTTTCCTACAATGAGCAGTTCTTC.

In its sample, this clonotype was seen once. The chain links TRBV27 to TRBJ2-7, with TRBD2 identical over 9 bases. This CDR3 spans 15 amino acids. With 8 bases clipped from V and 1 base from J, the junction kept 9 bases outside the gene matches. Germline CDR1 MNHEY, CDR2 SMNVEV (reference sequence). Here the CDR3 reads CASRGEREASYEQYF. The DNA of the CDR3 is TGTGCCAGCCGGGGAGAGCGGGAGGCGTCCTACGAGCAGTACTTC.

This clonotype was picked up a small number of times. The rearrangement uses TRBV10-2 and TRBJ1-2; D gene uncertain. Looked up from germline, CDR1 is WSHSY and CDR2 is SAAADI. Trimming shortened V by 2 bases and J by 7 bases, and 5 bases separated the two germline ends. The CDR3 is 11 amino acids. The CDR3 loop reads CASSEGGGYTF. The CDR3 bases are TGCGCCAGCAGTGAGGGAGGTGGCTACACCTTC.